This paragraph reports one T cell receptor beta chain. Relative to its sample, this clonotype is medium-sized (0.01 to 0.1%). Its antigen is unknown. A junction boundary mismatches the germline segment, possibly from a read error. No patient had a history of other malignancies or prior chemotherapy or radiotherapy, and all had node-negative disease on CT and PET/CT. At each of two time points, 4.5 to 7 milliliters of peripheral venous blood were collected in EDTA tubes. Ficoll-Paque Plus density-gradient centrifugation was used to isolate PBMCs. Samples were stored at -80°C immediately after collection until analysis. The sample originates from a study of prognosis after radiotherapy for stage I lung cancer (dated by TCRdb to about 2021). For the wider study: Approximately 20 stage I NSCLC patients were enrolled in Nanjing, China, between 2018 and early 2019. Newly diagnosed primary stage I lung tumors were present in some 15 patients, and oligometastatic NSCLC after surgical resection of the primary tumor was present in a few patients. All patients were regarded as medically inoperable, because of comorbidities in about a dozen patients and refusal of surgery in roughly seven patients. Ages in the cohort of around 14 men and about six women ranged from roughly 50 to 85 years, with a median of 74. Tumor histology was squamous cell carcinoma in about 7 patients and adenocarcinoma in roughly 13. Image-guided IMRT or VMAT was used to deliver SBRT in 3 to 5 fractions at a biologically effective dose of at least 100 Gy. Concurrent therapy was not administered to any patient alongside SBRT. After SBRT, distant metastases developed in about 20% of the 19 patients at a median of approximately seven months, while the remaining 15 patients had no significant progression. Peripheral blood TCR beta repertoires were profiled in stage I NSCLC patients before and after stereotactic body radiotherapy, and the study then linked these repertoires to distant failure. For each of the roughly 19 patients, one blood sample was taken before SBRT and one after, so the study sequenced some 40 samples in total. Study-wide conclusions, independent of this receptor: No determination of tumor specificity was made for expanded TCR clones. Post-SBRT Shannon entropy and its change from baseline were lower in patients who developed distant metastases; baseline Shannon entropy was not associated with metastases. The study was limited by the small cohort and short follow-up, and independent validation of the study findings is required. All reported P values were unadjusted for multiple comparisons. TRBV and TRBJ usage frequencies reportedly varied with metastasis status, involving two V genes at baseline and about 10 V and two J genes after SBRT. After SBRT, the count of unique TCR clones dropped from a median of approximately 11,000 beforehand to approximately 7,300 afterward (Wilcoxon paired P=0.011).

Two rounds of multiplex PCR were used to amplify the TCR beta CDR3 region from genomic DNA. In the first round of PCR, primers specific to each TRBV and TRBJ gene were used, and the primer sequences are filed in Chinese patent CN105087789A. Universal primers were used in the second PCR round. The Roche High Pure PCR Template Preparation Kit was used to extract genomic DNA from frozen PBMCs. An Illumina HiSeq 3000 was used to sequence the libraries paired-end with 151 bp reads. The original pipeline was this. CutAdapt was used to remove raw reads lacking the multiplex PCR primer sequences. Using PEAR, the high-quality paired reads were merged into contigs. By aligning each contig to reference sequences, MiXCR assigned the TRB V, D and J gene segments to that contig. To remove sequencing errors, CDR3 sequences were clustered according to base quality and sequence similarity. Shannon entropy normalized by the natural log of productive TCR sequence number was used as the measure of diversity. Clonality was defined as one minus Shannon entropy divided by the natural log of the number of unique clonotypes. The Youden index of ROC curves was used to select progression-free survival cut-offs for repertoire metrics, and analyses were performed in R 3.5.3. TCRdb reworked the public reads: Q25 trimming with fastp, MiXCR clone assembly, productive beta chains retained. Records with the same CDR3 protein are collapsed into one entry carrying the most frequent genes and DNA. TCRdb, not the original authors, processed these V and J calls. The sample data list around 13,000 distinct CDR3 sequences, and approximately 45% of these were observed just once. The ten largest make up about 44% of the sample.

The germline V gene supplies CDR1 SGHRS and CDR2 YFSETQ. From cysteine to phenylalanine, the CDR3 is 15 amino acids long. This entry keeps only the CDR3 DNA: 45 bases, framed from base 1. The sample consisted of PBMCs, taken before or after stereotactic body radiation therapy (not recorded which). This clonotype originated in a donor over 45 with non-small cell lung cancer. This chain is built from TRBV5-1 and TRBJ2-2, and TRBD1 matches 7 of the central bases. The nucleotide sequence reads as follows: TGCGTCAGCAGCCCGACAGGGCAAGGGACCGGGGAGCTGTTTTTT. This translates into CVSSPTGQGTGELFF. Supplemented by the reference TRBV5-1 and TRBJ2-2 proteins around the CDR3, the complete variable domain is KAGVTQTPRYLIKTRGQQVTLSCSPISGHRSVSWYQQTPGQGLQFLFEYFSETQRNKGNFPGRFSGRQFSNSRSEMNVSTLELGDSALYLCVSSPTGQGTGELFFGEGSRLTVL.